The clone carrying this TCR beta chain was counted only a few times. The antigen remains unidentified. This CDR3 contains 15 residues. V dropped 4 bases and J dropped 2; count of bases not matched to a gene: 3. Germline loops: CDR1 SGDLS, CDR2 YYNGEE. These data are taken from a study of cytomegalovirus exposure and HLA in healthy donors. In the PCR, 60 Vbeta and 13 Jbeta primers were used. Sequencing was performed with immunoSEQ multiplex PCR; in TCRdb, only in-frame clones are kept and a portion is missing. The top ten clones hold roughly 1.8% of a sample with over 100,000 clones, more than 75% of them seen once. Notes on the study in general: TCR beta V- and J-gene trimming, according to a later analysis, was linked to a missense DCLRE1C variant.

The chain uses TRBV9 and TRBJ2-7; 13 positions match TRBD2. This receptor was identified in a woman in her thirties or forties in good health and CMV-seronegative. Sequencing input: PBMCs. The CDR3 region has the DNA TGTGCCAGCAGCCGGGGACTAGCGGGGCCCTACGAGCAGTACTTC. Translated: CASSRGLAGPYEQYF.